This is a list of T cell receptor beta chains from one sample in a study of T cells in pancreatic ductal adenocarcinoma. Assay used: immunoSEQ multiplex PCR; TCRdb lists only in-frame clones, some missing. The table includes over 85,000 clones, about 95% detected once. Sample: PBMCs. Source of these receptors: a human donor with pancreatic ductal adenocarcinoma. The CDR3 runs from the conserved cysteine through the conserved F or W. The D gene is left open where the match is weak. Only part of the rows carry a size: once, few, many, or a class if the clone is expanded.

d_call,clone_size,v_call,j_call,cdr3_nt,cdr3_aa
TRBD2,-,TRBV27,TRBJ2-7,TGTGCCAGCAGTTTATCTCCAGGGACTAGCGTCTACGAGCAGTACTTC,CASSLSPGTSVYEQYF
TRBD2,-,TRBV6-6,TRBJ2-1,TGTGCCAGCAGTTACGGGACTAGGGGTAATGAGCAGTTCTTC,CASSYGTRGNEQFF
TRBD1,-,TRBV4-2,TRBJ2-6,TGTGCCAGCAGCCCGACAGGGGGCACGGGACCTGGGGCCAACGTCCTGACTTTC,CASSPTGGTGPGANVLTF
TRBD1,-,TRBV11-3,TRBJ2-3,TGTGCCAGCAGCTCCGGGACAGGGGGCAGAGATACGCAGTATTTT,CASSSGTGGRDTQYF
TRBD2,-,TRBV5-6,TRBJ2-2,TGTGCCAGCAGCTTGGAAGGACTAGCGGGCACCGGGGAGCTGTTTTTT,CASSLEGLAGTGELFF
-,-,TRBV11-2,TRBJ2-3,TGTGCCAGCAGCTTCCCCCCGGGGAGGAGCGATACGCAGTATTTT,CASSFPPGRSDTQYF
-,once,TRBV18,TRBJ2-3,TGTGCCAGCTCATCGCCCCAAACTCGAGGCGGTACGCAGTATTTT,CASSSPQTRGGTQYF
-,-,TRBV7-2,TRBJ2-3,TGTGCCAGCAGCGACGGGCGGGGGCCCAGCACAGATACGCAGTATTTT,CASSDGRGPSTDTQYF
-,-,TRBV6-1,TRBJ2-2,TGTGCCGGGTCAGGGCTGAGCGCGGAGCTGTTTTTT,CAGSGLSAELFF
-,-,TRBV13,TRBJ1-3,TGTGCCAGCAGCCGGAGGTCCGGAAACACCATATATTTT,CASSRRSGNTIYF
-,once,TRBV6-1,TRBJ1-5,TGTGCCAGCAGTGAAGCGCTAAGCATTAGCAATCAGCCCCAGCATTTT,CASSEALSISNQPQHF
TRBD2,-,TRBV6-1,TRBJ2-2,TGTGCCAGCAGTGGGGGACTAGCTGGCGGGGAGCTGTTTTTT,CASSGGLAGGELFF
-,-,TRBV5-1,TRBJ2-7,TGCGCCAGCAGCGAGGGATACGAGCAGTACTTC,CASSEGYEQYF
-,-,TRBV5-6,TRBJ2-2,TGTGCCAGCAGCTTGGGTTACCAAACTACCGGGGAGCTGTTTTTT,CASSLGYQTTGELFF
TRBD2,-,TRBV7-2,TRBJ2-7,TGTGCCAGCAGCTTAGGGAGCGGGAGTGGCTACGAGCAGTACTTC,CASSLGSGSGYEQYF
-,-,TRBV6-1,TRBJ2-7,TGTGCCAGCAGTGAAGTCACTAGGCAGTACTTC,CASSEVTRQYF
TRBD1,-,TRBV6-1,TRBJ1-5,TGTGCCAGCAGTGAAGCGCGGGACAGGGGCTTTTATAGCAATCAGCCCCAGCATTTT,CASSEARDRGFYSNQPQHF
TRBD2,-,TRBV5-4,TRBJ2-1,TGTGCCAGCAGCCTAGGGACTAGCGGGATCAATGAGCAGTTCTTC,CASSLGTSGINEQFF
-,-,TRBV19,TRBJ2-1,TGTGCCAGTGGCGCCGGGACGGGGGGCTTCGGAGTAGGGGAAGATGAGCAGTTCTTC,CASGAGTGGFGVGEDEQFF
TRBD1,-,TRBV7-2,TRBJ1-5,TGTGCCAGCAGCTCACAGGGGATAGGCAATCAGCCCCAGCATTTT,CASSSQGIGNQPQHF
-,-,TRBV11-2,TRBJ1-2,TGTGCCAGCAGCTTAGCCGGGGTGGTGATCGGCTACACCTTC,CASSLAGVVIGYTF
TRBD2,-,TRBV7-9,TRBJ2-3,TGTGCCAGCAGCGGGCCTAGCGGGAGAACAGATACGCAGTATTTT,CASSGPSGRTDTQYF